Listed below are T cell receptor beta chains from one sample, sequenced in a study of blood T cell repertoires in COVID-19. The protocol was immunoSEQ multiplex PCR, while the TCRdb copy is restricted to in-frame clones and leaves out a portion. The table has about 160,000 clones, 87% seen once; the top ten hold about 9.4%. The sequencing input was peripheral blood. All receptors derive from a woman aged 70-85 years with COVID-19, enrolled during active disease. CDR3s leave out the opening cysteine and the closing phenylalanine or tryptophan. The D gene is left open where the match is weak.

ASSALAGGPETQY TRBD2 TRBJ2-5 TRBV3-1/TRBV3-2
ASTNPGAPSGNTIY NA TRBJ1-3 TRBV28
ASSPSGTQETQY NA TRBJ2-5 TRBV7-8
ASRKIQSSYPETQY NA TRBJ2-5 TRBV5-6
SVRQVYGYT NA TRBJ1-2 TRBV29-1
ASSFSKETQY NA TRBJ2-5 TRBV12-3/TRBV12-4
ASSPTGGEKLF TRBD1 TRBJ1-4 TRBV18
ASSVGSNYGYT NA TRBJ1-2 TRBV7-8
ASSWNRVGGANVLT NA TRBJ2-6 TRBV5-1
ASSLSGKLF NA TRBJ1-4 TRBV7-3
ASSPDRGANTEAF NA TRBJ1-1 TRBV7-2
ASSFARTALNTEAF NA TRBJ1-1 TRBV7-2
ASSWTGRDYGYT TRBD1 TRBJ1-2 TRBV28
ASSLGQGVGKAF TRBD1 TRBJ1-1 TRBV5-1
ASEDRSSYEQY TRBD1 TRBJ2-7 TRBV6-5
ASSPPTGGSNSPLH NA TRBJ1-6 TRBV6-4
ASSPYTGDRGYEQY TRBD1 TRBJ2-7 TRBV18
ASRPGQETQY NA TRBJ2-5 TRBV6-5
ASSEGIPTRKGGTEAF NA TRBJ1-1 TRBV9
ASSYSRTTYGYT NA TRBJ1-2 TRBV6-5
ASSLVTGGYGYT TRBD1 TRBJ1-2 TRBV5-1
ASSEYKSEDTQY NA TRBJ2-3 TRBV25-1
ASSTGGPYEQY TRBD2 TRBJ2-7 TRBV19
ASSLDWSDYGYT NA TRBJ1-2 TRBV7-2
ASSPSGQGSGYT TRBD1 TRBJ1-2 TRBV5-1
ASSQEILQGQFNEKLF TRBD1 TRBJ1-4 TRBV3-1/TRBV3-2
ASKPTGIAYNEQF TRBD1 TRBJ2-1 TRBV2
ASSWDRAYEQY TRBD1 TRBJ2-7 TRBV7-8
ASSLSPGSNTEAF NA TRBJ1-1 TRBV3-1/TRBV3-2
ASSFSYPLAGGSNEQF TRBD2 TRBJ2-1 TRBV7-8
ASSPVDGTGDEQY TRBD1 TRBJ2-7 TRBV7-9
ASSLVTGDSPLH TRBD1 TRBJ1-6 TRBV5-6
ASSRRTSGGALTGELF TRBD2 TRBJ2-2 TRBV5-1
ASSLGQEDTGELF TRBD1 TRBJ2-2 TRBV7-8
ASISGGDYEQY NA TRBJ2-7 TRBV6-5
ASSQGIVSSGNTIY NA TRBJ1-3 TRBV14
ASSQFGGARTEAF NA TRBJ1-1 TRBV3-1/TRBV3-2
ASSRTGEYGYT NA TRBJ1-2 TRBV18
ASSAGTVAYEQY NA TRBJ2-7 TRBV7-9
ASSQAGDRGMHGYT TRBD1 TRBJ1-2 TRBV4-1
ATSPRAGTGANVLT NA TRBJ2-6 TRBV15
ASSIWTGGAYEQY TRBD1 TRBJ2-7 TRBV28
ASRDAGLSYNEQF NA TRBJ2-1 TRBV28
ASSDQQVKYTEAF NA TRBJ1-1 TRBV10-1
SASERSNTGELF NA TRBJ2-2 TRBV20-1
ASSSGQGSEKLF TRBD1 TRBJ1-4 TRBV7-9
ASREVGAGLLRQPQH NA TRBJ1-5 TRBV6-1
ASGLRDRGRESYGYT TRBD1 TRBJ1-2 TRBV12-5
ASSSQGSNQPQH NA TRBJ1-5 TRBV5-4
ASSLRVDNSPLH NA TRBJ1-6 TRBV7-3
ASSPGTSGDSKETQY TRBD2 TRBJ2-5 TRBV5-1
ASSRGLTGEGGVDYYGYT TRBD1 TRBJ1-2 TRBV19
ASSFGQGGQPQH NA TRBJ1-5 TRBV5-1
ASSLRLTGVRYNEQF TRBD1 TRBJ2-1 TRBV5-5
ATSDSPGTGMTYNEQF TRBD1 TRBJ2-1 TRBV24-1
ASIRATGNSNQPQH TRBD1 TRBJ1-5 TRBV28
ASSSRTGSYEQY TRBD1 TRBJ2-7 TRBV7-2
ASSPDRGREQC TRBD1 TRBJ2-7 TRBV5-1
ASSLEGQANTEAF NA TRBJ1-1 TRBV5-8
AISSREINSPLH NA TRBJ1-6 TRBV10-3